Listed here are 12 T cell receptor beta chains from one sample, sequenced in a study of cytomegalovirus exposure and HLA in healthy donors. The PCR employed 60 Vbeta primers together with 13 Jbeta primers. Clones were sequenced by immunoSEQ multiplex PCR, and TCRdb holds only the in-frame ones, with some missing. The table includes approximately 180,000 clones, roughly 80% detected once. Material: PBMCs. The receptors were sampled from a man aged 25-40 years in good health and CMV-seropositive.

The chain combines TRBV7-9 with TRBJ1-1; TRBD1 aligns across 7 bases. Germline loops: CDR1 SEHNR, CDR2 FQNEAQ (reference sequence). J lost 5 bases, V lost 8 bases, and 2 bases had no gene match. This CDR3 comprises 11 residues. CDR3 in amino acids: CASGRGTEAFF. The CDR3 DNA reads as TGTGCCAGCGGCAGGGGGACTGAAGCTTTCTTT.

The chain uses TRBV9 and TRBJ1-1, with 8 bases that match TRBD1. CDR3 length: 13 amino acids. Unmatched junction bases numbered 4, after V lost 6 bases and J lost 3 bases. Germline CDR1 and CDR2: SGDLS and YYNGEE. CDR3 sequence reads: CASNPQGDTEAFF. CDR3 DNA: TGTGCCAGCAACCCACAGGGGGACACTGAAGCTTTCTTT.

The rearrangement joins TRBV6-1 to TRBJ2-7, with a weak D call TRBD1 (5 bases). The CDR3 length is 15 residues. V lost 2 bases and J 1 base, leaving 12 bases between the germline ends. Per germline, CDR1 MNHNS and CDR2 SASEGT. CDR3 DNA sequence: TGTGCCAGCAGTGAACAGGGAAGGAGATCCTACGAGCAGTACTTC. This codes for CASSEQGRRSYEQYF.

V and J are TRBV9 and TRBJ1-1; no definite D call. Trimming stripped 2 bases from V and 3 bases from J, with 11 bases between. Germline loops: CDR1 SGDLS, CDR2 YYNGEE. The length of the CDR3 is 14 residues. The CDR3 DNA reads TGTGCCAGCAGCGTCATATCCGAGGACACTGAAGCTTTCTTT. Encoded protein: CASSVISEDTEAFF.

The chain recombines TRBV30 with TRBJ2-5, with TRBD2 matching 8 bases. CDR1 is GTSNPN, CDR2 SVGIG, per germline (reference sequence). The V and J ends lost 2 bases and 4 bases, in that order; junction bases with no gene match: 9. The CDR3 runs to 15 residues. CDR3 loop: CAWSRGAGVGETQYF. CDR3 DNA sequence: TGTGCCTGGAGTCGGGGAGCGGGAGTCGGAGAGACCCAGTACTTC.

This chain links TRBV6-5 with TRBJ2-7; 9 bases align to TRBD2. There are 15 residues in the CDR3. CDR1 and CDR2 from the germline V gene are MNHEY and SVGAGI. J gave up 11 bases and V 2 bases, and 13 bases lay outside the gene matches. The CDR3 coding sequence is TGTGCCAGCAGTTACAGTCTTAGCGGGAGACGGGAGGAGTACTTC. This translates into CASSYSLSGRREEYF.

V and J are TRBV6-6 and TRBJ2-7; D call uncertain. This CDR3 is 13 amino acids long. CDR1 and CDR2 (germline): MNHNY, SVGAGI (reference sequence). The V end was cut by 4 bases, the J end by 3 bases, with 10 bases between. The CDR3 protein is CASSLSSLYEQYF. As DNA, the CDR3 is TGTGCCAGCAGTTTAAGCTCCCTCTACGAGCAGTACTTC.

The rearrangement uses TRBV18 and TRBJ2-3; TRBD2 agrees at 10 bases. CDR3 length: 15 residues. The V gene's germline CDR1 is KGHSH and CDR2 LQKENI. Unmatched junction bases numbered 4, after V lost 5 bases and J lost 2 bases. DNA for the CDR3: TGTGCCAGCTCAATTACTAGCGGGGACACAGATACGCAGTATTTT. Its translation: CASSITSGDTDTQYF.

The chain couples TRBV5-1 to TRBJ1-4, with a weak D call TRBD1 (5 bases). V was clipped by 1 base and J by 5 bases, with 12 bases between them. The germline gives CDR1 SGHRS, CDR2 YFSETQ. The length of the CDR3 is 15 residues. For the CDR3, the DNA is TGCGCCAGCAGCTTGCTTGGGGGGACCAATGAAAAACTGTTTTTT. Its protein is CASSLLGGTNEKLFF.

The V call is TRBV18, the J call TRBJ2-7, with TRBD2 as a possible D gene (5 bases). The CDR3 spans 15 residues. Deletions cut 5 bases from V and 2 bases from J, with 16 bases between. Per germline, CDR1 KGHSH and CDR2 LQKENI. CDR3 nucleotides: TGTGCCAGCTCATTTGACACCCACGGGACCTACGAGCAGTACTTC. It encodes CASSFDTHGTYEQYF.

The rearrangement links TRBV2 to TRBJ2-7, with D possibly being TRBD1 (6 bases). The CDR3 spans 14 residues. V shed 7 bases and J shed 4 bases, with 17 bases lying between them. Germline V gene sequence: CDR1 SNHLY, CDR2 FYNNEI. As DNA, the CDR3 is TGTGCCAGCAACCTACAGGGAAATCGGTACGAGCAGTACTTC. Its translation is CASNLQGNRYEQYF.

Points on this clone: Other DNA sequences in this sample translate to the same CDR3. The V call is TRBV5-4, the J call TRBJ2-7; D remains unclear. The CDR3 runs 16 residues. V dropped 5 bases and J dropped 0 bases, with 18 bases sitting between them. CDR1 SGHNT and CDR2 YYREEE come from the germline V gene (reference sequence). CDR3 coding DNA: TGTGCCAGCAGTCCGGGTCCGCAGAAGAGCTCCTACGAGCAGTACTTC. Protein sequence: CASSPGPQKSSYEQYF.